The 21 T cell receptor beta chains below were found in one sample sequenced in a study of T-cell reconstitution after alpha-beta-depleted transplantation in children listed by TCRdb under 2016. The library was obtained by PCR. The instrument given in TCRdb is Illumina HiSeq 2500. TCR libraries were prepared with molecular barcoding, using unique molecular identifiers to normalize TCRbeta repertoire quantification. TCRdb redid the processing of the public reads, applying fastp at Q25 and MiXCR, and retained in-frame beta chains. Every entry covers one CDR3 protein and lists the most common genes and DNA from its rows. Present in this sample are 800,000 to 1,000,000 distinct CDR3 sequences, less than 30% of which were seen just once. Of the sample, approximately 30% is held by the ten largest clones. In the paper's terms, the treatment or condition label means: allogeneic hematopoietic cell transplantation with graft depleted of TCRalphabeta T cells and CD19 B cells.

The starting material was PBMCs, mostly from graft donor cells, obtained 360 days after TCRalphabeta/CD19-depleted stem cell transplant. These receptors all stem from a boy in the first two years of life who had a stem cell transplant for SCID, so the T cells may come from the graft donor.

This clonotype was seen a few times. This sequence joins TRBV2 and TRBJ1-1; TRBD1 matches at 8 bases. The germline V gene encodes CDR1 SNHLY and CDR2 FYNNEI. CDR3 length: 13 residues. The trim removed 6 bases at V and 5 bases at J, leaving 5 bases unmatched. Here the CDR3 reads CASRVTGVTEAFF. In nucleotides, the CDR3 is TGTGCCAGCAGGGTGACAGGGGTGACTGAAGCTTTCTTT. Together with reference TRBV2 and TRBJ1-1, the CDR3 gives the full variable domain: EPEVTQTPSHQVTQMGQEVILRCVPISNHLYFYWYRQILGQKVEFLVSFYNNEISEKSEIFDDQFSVERPDGSNFTLKIRSTKLEDSAMYFCASRVTGVTEAFFGQGTRLTVV.

This clonotype has more than one count but fewer than ten. The V gene is TRBV12-3 or TRBV12-4, the J gene TRBJ2-7; 9 nucleotides align to TRBD1. The CDR3 consists of 14 residues. Trimming cost V 5 bases and J 5 bases; bases outside gene matches: 7. The CDR3 coding sequence is TGTGCCAGCAGTACCGGACAGGGGAGGGACGAGCAGTACTTC. It translates to CASSTGQGRDEQYF.

This chain joins TRBV5-5 and TRBJ1-1, with 8 bases identical to TRBD1. Germline loops: CDR1 SGHKS, CDR2 YYEKEE (reference sequence). The CDR3 is made up of 15 amino acids. Trimming removed 2 bases from V and 4 bases from J; junction bases left unmatched: 7. DNA for the CDR3: TGTGCCAGCAGCTTAACGACAGGGGCTGGCACTGAAGCTTTCTTT. This encodes CASSLTTGAGTEAFF.

There are a few counts of this clonotype. The chain employs TRBV24-1 and TRBJ2-1; 9 positions agree with TRBD1. Germline trimming cut 3 bases from V and 7 bases from J; bases unmatched to any gene: 9. This CDR3 is built from 16 residues. Germline-derived CDR1 and CDR2 are KGHDR and SFDVKD. Here the CDR3 reads CATSDSGTGYGNEQFF. CDR3 sequence (DNA): TGTGCCACCAGTGATAGCGGGACAGGGTACGGGAATGAGCAGTTCTTC.

The chain couples TRBV20-1 to TRBJ2-3, with TRBD1 matching 9 bases. Losses at the gene ends were 5 bases for V and 11 bases for J; bases not matched to a gene: 5. The CDR3 runs to 11 residues. Germline V gene sequence: CDR1 DFQATT, CDR2 SNEGSKA (reference sequence). The CDR3 sequence: CSAVDRGVQYF. The CDR3 DNA is TGCAGTGCTGTGGACAGGGGCGTGCAGTATTTT.

V is TRBV5-1 and J is TRBJ2-3; 7 positions agree with TRBD2. J lost 0 bases, V lost 0 bases, and 4 bases had no gene match. From germline, CDR1 is SGHRS and CDR2 YFSETQ. This CDR3 region has 16 residues. CDR3 sequence reads: CASSLETSRSTDTQYF. DNA of the CDR3: TGCGCCAGCAGCTTGGAGACTAGCAGAAGCACAGATACGCAGTATTTT.

V usage is TRBV29-1 and J usage is TRBJ2-3; D ambiguous. The germline V and J ends were trimmed by 2 bases and 4 bases, with 16 bases remaining between them. CDR1 SQVTM and CDR2 ANQGSEA come from the germline V gene. The CDR3 runs 15 residues. The CDR3 bases are TGCAGCGTTGAAAGGGCGCAGGTCAGATCAGATACGCAGTATTTT. As protein: CSVERAQVRSDTQYF.

This clonotype was observed a few times. This chain connects TRBV5-1 to TRBJ2-2, with D possibly matching TRBD2 (6 bases). The CDR3 consists of 16 residues. V shed 0 bases and J shed 0 bases, with 9 bases lying between them. Germline CDR1 is SGHRS and CDR2 is YFSETQ. DNA of the CDR3: TGCGCCAGCAGCTTGGGGACTACCCCGAACACCGGGGAGCTGTTTTTT. This encodes CASSLGTTPNTGELFF.

The V gene is TRBV7-6, the J gene TRBJ1-1, with D maybe TRBD1 (6 bases). The germline V gene encodes CDR1 SGHVS and CDR2 FNYEAQ. This CDR3 region has 14 residues. V shed 4 bases and J shed 11 bases, with 20 bases lying between them. In nucleotides, the CDR3 is TGTGCCAGCAGCTGGAGCGCGGGGGGCGATCGGGCTTTCTTT. Protein product: CASSWSAGGDRAFF.

The sample holds a few counts of this clonotype. V usage is TRBV6-5 and J usage is TRBJ2-5; 7 nucleotides match TRBD1. Germline values: CDR1 MNHEY, CDR2 SVGAGI. V was clipped by 10 bases and J by 5 bases; unmatched bases: 7. The CDR3 totals 12 residues. The CDR3 reads CATRTGKETQYF. The CDR3 region has the DNA TGTGCCACCCGGACAGGAAAGGAGACCCAGTACTTC.

The chain carries TRBV2 and TRBJ2-5; 7 bases align to TRBD1. Losses at the gene ends were 9 bases for V and 1 base for J; bases not matched to a gene: 5. The CDR3 consists of 13 residues. The germline V gene encodes CDR1 SNHLY and CDR2 FYNNEI. The CDR3 loop is CASGWTGQETQYF. CDR3 in DNA: TGTGCCAGTGGTTGGACAGGCCAAGAGACCCAGTACTTC.

CDR3 nucleotides: TGTGCCAGCAGCATAGAGGGAGGACCTGGAAACACCATATATTTT. This translates into CASSIEGGPGNTIYF. The rearrangement joins TRBV6-1 to TRBJ1-3, with unresolved D. The germline V and J ends were trimmed by 6 bases and 2 bases, with 14 bases remaining between them. Germline V lookup: CDR1 MNHNS, CDR2 SASEGT. CDR3 size: 15 residues.

V is TRBV7-9 and J is TRBJ2-3, with 12 bases aligning to TRBD2. Germline V lookup: CDR1 SEHNR, CDR2 FQNEAQ (reference sequence). The CDR3 consists of 19 residues. With 6 bases clipped from V and 3 bases from J, the junction kept 16 bases outside the gene matches. The CDR3 region has the DNA TGTGCCAGCAGGCTGAAAGGACTAGCGGGGTCCCGGGGGACAGATACGCAGTATTTT. This sequence encodes CASRLKGLAGSRGTDTQYF.

This clonotype was seen a few times. V usage is TRBV4-2 and J usage is TRBJ2-2; D unresolved. Trimming shortened V by 4 bases and J by 2 bases, and 14 bases separated the two germline ends. This CDR3 region has 16 residues. The germline CDR1 and CDR2 sequences are LGHNA and YNFKEQ. The CDR3 reads CASSLPGLDNTGELFF. CDR3 nucleotide sequence: TGTGCCAGCAGCCTCCCCGGGCTCGACAACACCGGGGAGCTGTTTTTT.

V and J are TRBV5-1 and TRBJ2-3; maybe TRBD2 (6 bases). CDR1 is SGHRS and CDR2 is YFSETQ in the germline V gene. V gave up 3 bases and J gave up 1 base, with 15 bases separating them. There are 16 residues in the CDR3. The CDR3 DNA sequence: TGCGCCAGCAGCTCTGGGGGGTCGCGGGGCACAGATACGCAGTATTTT. Its translation: CASSSGGSRGTDTQYF.

This clonotype appeared a few times. The chain links TRBV20-1 to TRBJ1-5; TRBD1 is a possible D gene (5 bases). CDR1 is DFQATT, CDR2 SNEGSKA, per germline (reference sequence). V gave up 2 bases and J gave up 0 bases, with 14 bases separating them. CDR3 size: 16 residues. The CDR3 sequence: CSARSMWGFSNQPQHF. In nucleotides, the CDR3 is TGCAGTGCTAGAAGTATGTGGGGGTTTAGCAATCAGCCCCAGCATTTT.

This chain joins TRBV20-1 and TRBJ2-1; 14 positions match TRBD2. V lost 3 bases, J lost 16 bases, and 11 bases stayed unmatched. This CDR3 is built from 14 residues. Looked up from germline, CDR1 is DFQATT and CDR2 is SNEGSKA (reference sequence). Written as DNA, the CDR3 is TGCAGTGCTAGGCCCAGACTAGCGGGGGGGCCTAAATTCTTC. Protein: CSARPRLAGGPKFF.

This clonotype turned up a few times. The rearrangement uses TRBV6-1 and TRBJ2-5; D is possibly TRBD1 or TRBD2 (5 bases each). CDR1 is MNHNS, CDR2 SASEGT, per germline. V was shortened by 6 bases and J by 4 bases, with 12 bases between the two germline ends. This CDR3 is 13 amino acids long. CDR3 DNA sequence: TGTGCCAGCAGACGGGGCCTCCCAGAGACCCAGTACTTC. Translation: CASRRGLPETQYF.

The CDR3 region is CSARGSLAADTQYF. CDR3 in DNA: TGCAGTGCTAGAGGCTCTCTCGCGGCGGATACGCAGTATTTT. V gene TRBV20-1 combines with J gene TRBJ2-3; no reliable D call. Germline-derived CDR1 and CDR2 are DFQATT and SNEGSKA (reference sequence). The germline V and J ends were trimmed by 1 base and 6 bases, with 14 bases remaining between them. The CDR3 sequence is 14 residues long.

This clonotype has ten or more counts. One end of the junction does not line up with germline, which may come from a read error. The chain couples TRBV12-3 or TRBV12-4 to TRBJ2-5; D gene unclear. The CDR3 sequence is 13 residues long. The CDR3 DNA reads as TGTGCCAGCAGCTTAGGAGTCGAAGAGACCCAGTACTTC. This sequence encodes CASSLGVEETQYF.

This chain uses TRBV7-2 with TRBJ1-1, with D unresolved. This CDR3 has 14 residues. Germline V gene sequence: CDR1 SGHTA, CDR2 FQGNSA. Trimming stripped 5 bases from V and 3 bases from J, with 13 bases between. CDR3 in amino acids: CASSGYGSHTEAFF. The DNA of the CDR3 is TGTGCCAGCAGCGGATACGGGTCGCACACTGAAGCTTTCTTT.